This TCR beta chain was recorded in a study of regulatory T cells in long-lasting Graves disease. Findings and limits, study-wide: Persistent disease samples used TRBV28, TRBJ1-2 and TRBJ2-5 preferentially.

This CDR3 is 15 amino acids long. Germline V lookup: CDR1 LNHDA, CDR2 SQIVND (reference sequence). The V and J ends lost 7 bases and 2 bases respectively, with 16 bases between them. Specified time point: persistent/refractory GD, antithyroid drugs over 5 years with positive TRAb. The TCR library was made from RNA that had been extracted from PBMCs in TRIzol. In building TCR beta libraries, iRepertoire HTBI primers were used together with Arm-PCR of CDR3 regions. TCRdb independently ran MiXCR on the multiplex PCR reads; one entry per CDR3 protein. The table shows 360,000 or so distinct CDR3 sequences, with 20% to 25% occurring only once. With respect to this clonotype: The antigen is undetermined.

The source material was peripheral blood mononuclear cells (PBMCs), sampled when the disease was refractory, from a patient treated with antithyroid drugs. This clonotype was obtained from a woman aged 40-49 years with Graves disease. This chain connects TRBV19 to TRBJ2-3; D remains ambiguous. CDR3 loop: CASTDSRRITDTQYF. The CDR3 nucleotides read TGTGCCAGTACCGACTCGCGCCGAATCACAGATACGCAGTATTTT. Supplemented by reference TRBV19 and TRBJ2-3, the full variable domain reads DGGITQSPKYLFRKEGQNVTLSCEQNLNHDAMYWYRQDPGQGLRLIYYSQIVNDFQKGDIAEGYSVSREKKESFPLTVTSAQKNPTAFYLCASTDSRRITDTQYFGPGTRLTVL.